These T cell receptor beta chains were read from a single sample in a study of CD4+ T cells in melanoma. Repertoires were generated with immunoSEQ multiplex PCR, while TCRdb's copy carries only in-frame clones and drops some. The sample includes 110,000 to 150,000 clones, 92% of them seen just once. The source of these receptors is a human donor with melanoma. Both conserved end residues are part of each CDR3. D genes are given only for firm matches. Only some rows state a clone size, as once, few, many or a class for expanded clones.

J gene: TRBJ1-2; D gene: .; V gene: TRBV19; clone size: .; CDR3 protein: CASKTGPRINYGYTF; CDR3 DNA: TGTGCCAGCAAAACCGGGCCGAGAATTAACTATGGCTACACCTTC
J gene: TRBJ1-4; D gene: .; V gene: TRBV19; clone size: .; CDR3 protein: CASSIDGTEKLFF; CDR3 DNA: TGTGCCAGTAGTATAGACGGGACGGAAAAACTGTTTTTT
J gene: TRBJ1-5; D gene: TRBD1; V gene: TRBV5-1; clone size: .; CDR3 protein: CASSLGQGDQPQHF; CDR3 DNA: TGCGCCAGCAGCTTGGGACAGGGAGATCAGCCCCAGCATTTT
J gene: TRBJ2-1; D gene: TRBD2; V gene: TRBV6-1; clone size: .; CDR3 protein: CASRRAGALYNEQFF; CDR3 DNA: TGTGCCAGCAGAAGAGCGGGGGCCCTTTACAATGAGCAGTTCTTC
J gene: TRBJ2-5; D gene: TRBD2; V gene: TRBV5-1; clone size: .; CDR3 protein: CASSLGLSGDSGQETQYF; CDR3 DNA: TGCGCCAGCAGCTTGGGGTTAAGCGGGGATAGCGGGCAAGAGACCCAGTACTTC
J gene: TRBJ2-1; D gene: .; V gene: TRBV5-1; clone size: once; CDR3 protein: CASSFRTVSSSYNEQFF; CDR3 DNA: TGCGCCAGCAGCTTTCGGACCGTCTCGAGCTCCTACAATGAGCAGTTCTTC
J gene: TRBJ1-4; D gene: .; V gene: TRBV30; clone size: .; CDR3 protein: CAWTPPIGFNEKLFF; CDR3 DNA: TGTGCCTGGACCCCTCCCATAGGGTTTAATGAAAAACTGTTTTTT
J gene: TRBJ1-2; D gene: .; V gene: TRBV6-6; clone size: .; CDR3 protein: CASSYGSGGDYGYTF; CDR3 DNA: TGTGCCAGCAGTTACGGCTCCGGGGGCGACTATGGCTACACCTTC
J gene: TRBJ2-5; D gene: TRBD2; V gene: TRBV10-2; clone size: .; CDR3 protein: CASSDLLAVAPETQYF; CDR3 DNA: TGCGCCAGCAGTGATCTACTAGCGGTTGCGCCAGAGACCCAGTACTTC
J gene: TRBJ1-1; D gene: .; V gene: TRBV18; clone size: .; CDR3 protein: CASSPPTTLGTEAFF; CDR3 DNA: TGTGCCAGCTCACCACCCACGACCCTGGGCACTGAAGCTTTCTTT
J gene: TRBJ2-3; D gene: TRBD2; V gene: TRBV5-1; clone size: .; CDR3 protein: CASSLGGSSGGNTDTQYF; CDR3 DNA: TGCGCCAGCAGCTTGGGTGGTAGTAGCGGGGGTAACACAGATACGCAGTATTTT
J gene: TRBJ1-1; D gene: .; V gene: TRBV7-2; clone size: .; CDR3 protein: CASSLFIWNTEAFF; CDR3 DNA: TGTGCCAGCAGCTTATTTATCTGGAACACTGAAGCTTTCTTT
J gene: TRBJ2-7; D gene: .; V gene: TRBV4-1; clone size: .; CDR3 protein: CASSPTVGGNSYEQYF; CDR3 DNA: TGCGCCAGCAGCCCAACCGTCGGGGGAAACTCCTACGAGCAGTACTTC
J gene: TRBJ1-4; D gene: .; V gene: TRBV11-2; clone size: .; CDR3 protein: CASSYTYIATNEKLFF; CDR3 DNA: TGTGCCAGCAGCTATACGTATATTGCAACTAATGAAAAACTGTTTTTT
J gene: TRBJ1-2; D gene: .; V gene: TRBV23-1; clone size: .; CDR3 protein: CASSQSARANYGYTF; CDR3 DNA: TGCGCCAGCAGTCAATCGGCCAGGGCTAACTATGGCTACACCTTC
J gene: TRBJ1-4; D gene: .; V gene: TRBV11-2; clone size: .; CDR3 protein: CASSPNWEKLFF; CDR3 DNA: TGTGCCAGCAGCCCCAATTGGGAAAAACTGTTTTTT
J gene: TRBJ2-7; D gene: .; V gene: TRBV7-2; clone size: .; CDR3 protein: CASSSLRGAYEQYF; CDR3 DNA: TGTGCCAGCAGCTCCCTTCGAGGCGCCTACGAGCAGTACTTC
J gene: TRBJ2-7; D gene: .; V gene: TRBV5-1; clone size: .; CDR3 protein: CASSLEGGNLYEQYF; CDR3 DNA: TGCGCCAGCAGCTTGGAAGGAGGGAACCTTTACGAGCAGTACTTC
J gene: TRBJ1-2; D gene: .; V gene: TRBV5-4; clone size: .; CDR3 protein: CASSLRGYGYGYTF; CDR3 DNA: TGTGCCAGCAGCTTGCGGGGGTACGGCTATGGCTACACCTTC
J gene: TRBJ2-2; D gene: TRBD1; V gene: TRBV4-1; clone size: .; CDR3 protein: CASSRDTDRRTGELFF; CDR3 DNA: TGCGCCAGCAGCCGAGACACGGACAGGAGGACCGGGGAGCTGTTTTTT
J gene: TRBJ1-3; D gene: .; V gene: TRBV15; clone size: .; CDR3 protein: CATSRDPGGSRNTIYF; CDR3 DNA: TGTGCCACCAGCAGAGATCCTGGGGGGAGTCGAAACACCATATATTTT
J gene: TRBJ1-5; D gene: .; V gene: TRBV19; clone size: .; CDR3 protein: CASKGGGQPNQPQHF; CDR3 DNA: TGTGCCAGTAAAGGAGGGGGGCAACCAAATCAGCCCCAGCATTTT
J gene: TRBJ1-1; D gene: .; V gene: TRBV20-1; clone size: .; CDR3 protein: CSARKERAFF; CDR3 DNA: TGCAGTGCTCGAAAGGAGCGAGCTTTCTTT
J gene: TRBJ1-2; D gene: TRBD1; V gene: TRBV27; clone size: .; CDR3 protein: CASSLQRPAGGYGYTF; CDR3 DNA: TGTGCCAGCAGCCTCCAACGGCCGGCAGGGGGGTATGGCTACACCTTC
J gene: TRBJ2-7; D gene: .; V gene: TRBV7-8; clone size: .; CDR3 protein: CASSSEDPWAHYEQYF; CDR3 DNA: TGTGCCAGCAGCTCCGAGGACCCATGGGCACACTACGAGCAGTACTTC
J gene: TRBJ2-1; D gene: .; V gene: TRBV7-6; clone size: once; CDR3 protein: CASSLATLGREQFF; CDR3 DNA: TGTGCCAGCAGCTTAGCAACTCTGGGCAGAGAGCAGTTCTTC
J gene: TRBJ2-7; D gene: TRBD1; V gene: TRBV29-1; clone size: .; CDR3 protein: CSVEEGRGTYEQYF; CDR3 DNA: TGCAGCGTTGAAGAGGGCAGGGGGACCTACGAGCAGTACTTC
J gene: TRBJ1-4; D gene: .; V gene: TRBV21-1; clone size: .; CDR3 protein: CASSKPPPATNEKLFF; CDR3 DNA: TGTGCCAGCAGCAAACCTCCGCCAGCAACTAATGAAAAACTGTTTTTT
J gene: TRBJ1-2; D gene: .; V gene: TRBV6-5; clone size: .; CDR3 protein: CAVLATDNYGYTF; CDR3 DNA: TGTGCTGTTTTGGCAACAGACAACTATGGCTACACCTTC
J gene: TRBJ1-1; D gene: .; V gene: TRBV30; clone size: .; CDR3 protein: CAWGKGANTEAFF; CDR3 DNA: TGTGCCTGGGGGAAGGGAGCGAACACTGAAGCTTTCTTT
J gene: TRBJ2-3; D gene: .; V gene: TRBV5-1; clone size: few; CDR3 protein: CASSRRAVDSTDTQYF; CDR3 DNA: TGCGCCAGCAGCCGGCGAGCGGTGGACAGCACAGATACGCAGTATTTT
J gene: TRBJ1-6; D gene: .; V gene: TRBV30; clone size: once; CDR3 protein: CAWNRENSPLHF; CDR3 DNA: TGTGCCTGGAACAGGGAAAATTCACCCCTCCACTTT
J gene: TRBJ2-3; D gene: TRBD2; V gene: TRBV10-1; clone size: .; CDR3 protein: CASSESGTRPDTQYF; CDR3 DNA: TGCGCCAGCAGTGAGTCCGGGACTAGGCCTGATACGCAGTATTTT
J gene: TRBJ2-3; D gene: .; V gene: TRBV5-1; clone size: .; CDR3 protein: CASSFRGADGDTQYF; CDR3 DNA: TGCGCCAGCAGCTTCCGGGGGGCGGATGGGGATACGCAGTATTTT
J gene: TRBJ2-3; D gene: .; V gene: TRBV6-5; clone size: .; CDR3 protein: CASSLLGRTDTQYF; CDR3 DNA: TGTGCCAGCAGCCTGCTGGGGCGGACAGATACGCAGTATTTT
J gene: TRBJ2-7; D gene: .; V gene: TRBV7-3; clone size: .; CDR3 protein: CASSLGGDSSYEQYF; CDR3 DNA: TGTGCCAGCAGCTTGGGCGGGGATAGCTCCTACGAGCAGTACTTC
J gene: TRBJ2-7; D gene: .; V gene: TRBV6-4; clone size: .; CDR3 protein: CASSELQGGEQYF; CDR3 DNA: TGTGCCAGCAGTGAACTACAGGGTGGGGAGCAGTACTTC
J gene: TRBJ2-3; D gene: .; V gene: TRBV7-3; clone size: .; CDR3 protein: CASSLRPPTDTQYF; CDR3 DNA: TGTGCCAGCAGCTTACGGCCCCCCACAGATACGCAGTATTTT
J gene: TRBJ2-7; D gene: TRBD2; V gene: TRBV7-2; clone size: once; CDR3 protein: CASSYRTSGGVYEQYF; CDR3 DNA: TGTGCCAGCAGCTATCGGACTAGCGGGGGGGTTTACGAGCAGTACTTC